This TCR beta chain was observed in a study of blood T cell repertoires in COVID-19. Libraries were prepared by immunoSEQ multiplex PCR; TCRdb keeps only in-frame clonotypes and omits some of them. Of 130,000 to 150,000 clones in the sample, roughly 80% were seen once. This CDR3 has 14 amino acids. Germline V CDR1 and CDR2: MNHEY, SVGAGI. V shed 5 bases and J 3 bases; nucleotides not matched to a gene: 2. The V gene is TRBV6-5, the J gene TRBJ2-7; 12 bases are a match to TRBD2. The clonotype comes from a man aged 50-60 years who had recovered from COVID-19. The material sequenced was PBMCs or T cells enriched from blood (not recorded which). CDR3: CASSRLAGVYEQYF. CDR3 nucleotide sequence: TGTGCCAGCAGTCGACTAGCGGGGGTCTACGAGCAGTACTTC.